These 19 T cell receptor beta chains came from one sample sequenced in a study of blood T cell repertoires in COVID-19. Sequencing used immunoSEQ multiplex PCR; TCRdb keeps in-frame clones, though not all of them. The sample yields about 79,000 clones, around 90% seen once. Sequences were obtained from peripheral blood. The source of these receptors is a man aged 45-60 years with active COVID-19.

The chain employs TRBV15 and TRBJ1-5; D unclear. V was clipped by 0 bases and J by 6 bases, with 15 bases between them. Germline CDR1 reads LNHNV; CDR2 reads YYDKDF (reference sequence). The CDR3 has 16 amino acids. This CDR3 is CATSRDFPGSGQPQHF. CDR3 DNA: TGTGCCACCAGCAGAGATTTTCCGGGAAGTGGTCAGCCCCAGCATTTT.

The chain combines TRBV19 with TRBJ1-5; TRBD1 agrees at 7 bases. The CDR3 loop spans 15 amino acids. Germline CDR1 reads LNHDA; CDR2 reads SQIVND (reference sequence). The J segment lost 0 bases and the V segment lost 7 bases, leaving 6 bases of the junction unmatched. The CDR3 bases are TGTGCCAGTAACAGACAGGGAACTAGCAATCAGCCCCAGCATTTT. This gives the protein CASNRQGTSNQPQHF.

The chain has TRBV19 and TRBJ2-7, with TRBD2 identical over 11 bases. The CDR3 extends over 15 amino acids. The J segment lost 1 base and the V segment lost 4 bases, leaving 3 bases of the junction unmatched. Germline CDR1 and CDR2: LNHDA and SQIVND (reference sequence). For the CDR3, the DNA is TGTGCCAGTAGTACTACTAGCGGGAGATCCTACGAGCAGTACTTC. It encodes CASSTTSGRSYEQYF.

This chain connects TRBV19 to TRBJ2-3; D might be TRBD2 (5 bases). The germline gives CDR1 LNHDA, CDR2 SQIVND (reference sequence). V was clipped by 7 bases and J by 2 bases, with 13 bases between them. The length of the CDR3 is 14 residues. The CDR3 loop is CASKQTTTTDTQYF. The CDR3 DNA reads TGTGCCAGTAAACAGACTACTACCACAGATACGCAGTATTTT. The full variable domain, completed using reference TRBV19 and TRBJ2-3, is DGGITQSPKYLFRKEGQNVTLSCEQNLNHDAMYWYRQDPGQGLRLIYYSQIVNDFQKGDIAEGYSVSREKKESFPLTVTSAQKNPTAFYLCASKQTTTTDTQYFGPGTRLTVL.

The chain links TRBV20-1 to TRBJ1-2; TRBD1 matches 8 bases. This CDR3 has 15 residues. Germline CDR1 reads DFQATT; CDR2 reads SNEGSKA (reference sequence). Trimming removed 3 bases from V and 2 bases from J; junction bases left unmatched: 8. The CDR3 nucleotides are TGCAGTGCTAGTACTAATGGACAGGGAAACTATGGCTACACCTTC. It is translated as CSASTNGQGNYGYTF.

The V and J genes are TRBV3-1 (or the pseudogene TRBV3-2) and TRBJ2-5; D is perhaps TRBD2 (6 bases). Germline CDR1 LGHDT, CDR2 YNNKEL (reference sequence). The CDR3 loop spans 14 amino acids. Between the trimmed V and J ends, which lost 0 bases and 9 bases, there was a span of 14 bases. CDR3 amino acids: CASSQDVGLPPQYF. In nucleotides, the CDR3 is TGTGCCAGCAGCCAAGATGTGGGACTCCCGCCCCAGTACTTC.

This chain uses TRBV3-1 (or the pseudogene TRBV3-2) with TRBJ2-2, with 10 bases fitting TRBD2. This CDR3 comprises 16 residues. Trimming at V came to 3 bases and at J to 1 base, leaving 2 bases not matched to a gene. Germline CDR1 is LGHDT and CDR2 is YNNKEL (reference sequence). The CDR3 loop reads CASSHSSGRNTGELFF. Written as DNA, the CDR3 is TGTGCCAGCAGCCATTCTAGCGGGAGGAACACCGGGGAGCTGTTTTTT.

Here the CDR3 reads CASTRLGYSIRPLHF. For the CDR3, the DNA is TGTGCCAGCACCCGACTCGGGTATTCTATTCGACCCCTCCACTTT. This chain joins TRBV28 and TRBJ1-6; D unclear. CDR3 length: 15 residues. V was trimmed by 7 bases and J by 12 bases, leaving 22 bases between them. Germline V gene lookup returns CDR1 MDHEN and CDR2 SYDVKM.

This chain connects TRBV29-1 to TRBJ2-2; 7 bases match TRBD1. The ends lost 6 bases at V and 0 bases at J; junction bases unmatched: 4. This CDR3 spans 14 amino acids. The germline gives CDR1 SQVTM, CDR2 ANQGSEA. This chain's CDR3 is CSVDRSANTGELFF. The CDR3 DNA sequence: TGCAGCGTGGACAGGAGCGCGAACACCGGGGAGCTGTTTTTT.

The chain combines TRBV4-1 with TRBJ1-5; D unresolved. The CDR3 length is 16 residues. Looked up from germline, CDR1 is MGHRA and CDR2 is YSYEKL. V was cut by 1 base and J by 0 bases, with 10 bases left in between. DNA of the CDR3: TGCGCCAGCAGCCAAGGGAGGGCCTTTAGCAATCAGCCCCAGCATTTT. It is translated as CASSQGRAFSNQPQHF.

A single count supports this clone. V is TRBV2 and J is TRBJ1-4; no clear D. Germline CDR1 and CDR2: SNHLY and FYNNEI. The CDR3 is made up of 14 amino acids. With 3 bases removed from V and 4 bases from J, the gap between germline ends came to 9 bases. In DNA form, the CDR3 reads TGTGCCAGCAGTGACAGGCAGTTTAATGAAAAACTGTTTTTT. This codes for CASSDRQFNEKLFF.

This clone occurred once. The rearrangement uses TRBV7-2 and TRBJ2-7, with 10 bases fitting TRBD2. The germline V gene encodes CDR1 SGHTA and CDR2 FQGNSA. After removal of 5 bases from V and 2 bases from J, the junction contained 9 bases not matched to a gene. The CDR3 loop spans 16 amino acids. This chain's CDR3 is CASSISGGRSPYEQYF. CDR3 nucleotides: TGTGCCAGCAGCATTAGCGGGGGGCGTAGTCCCTACGAGCAGTACTTC.

The V and J genes are TRBV19 and TRBJ2-5, with D possibly being TRBD1 (6 bases). Germline V gene data show CDR1 as LNHDA and CDR2 as SQIVND (reference sequence). The V end was cut by 5 bases, the J end by 5 bases, with 12 bases between. The CDR3 has 13 residues. CDR3 loop: CASSLQGRETQYF. CDR3 nucleotide sequence: TGTGCCAGTAGTCTACAGGGTCGGGAGACCCAGTACTTC.

This clone appeared once. The chain couples TRBV7-2 to TRBJ2-2; 7 bases are shared with TRBD1. The length of the CDR3 is 18 residues. The germline V gene has CDR1 SGHTA and CDR2 FQGNSA. The ends lost 5 bases at V and 5 bases at J; junction bases unmatched: 17. Written as DNA, the CDR3 is TGTGCCAGCAGCAAATCATCTTATGACAGGGTAAAGACCGGGGAGCTGTTTTTT. Protein: CASSKSSYDRVKTGELFF.

The gene calls are TRBV6-4 and TRBJ1-1; D is undetermined. Trimming took off 5 bases at V and 0 bases at J, with 7 bases between the two ends. This CDR3 region has 13 residues. Germline CDR1 reads MRHNA; CDR2 reads SNTAGT. CDR3 sequence: CASSSRMNTEAFF. The DNA of the CDR3 is TGTGCCAGCAGTAGTAGAATGAACACTGAAGCTTTCTTT.

This CDR3 is CASSYSMGRVGTDTQYF. The DNA of the CDR3 is TGTGCCAGCAGTTACTCGATGGGCAGGGTTGGCACAGATACGCAGTATTTT. The chain links TRBV6-2 or TRBV6-3 to TRBJ2-3, with D maybe TRBD1 (5 bases). With 0 bases removed from V and 1 base from J, the gap between germline ends came to 14 bases. CDR1 and CDR2 from the germline V gene are MNHEY and SVGEGT. This CDR3 comprises 17 residues.

This chain links TRBV5-1 with TRBJ1-1; D might be TRBD1 (5 bases). Trimming shortened V by 8 bases and J by 0 bases, and 11 bases separated the two germline ends. The germline gives CDR1 SGHRS, CDR2 YFSETQ. The CDR3 extends over 13 amino acids. The CDR3 DNA sequence: TGCGCCAGTAGACAGACTTTGAACACTGAAGCTTTCTTT. Translated: CASRQTLNTEAFF.

The chain combines TRBV2 with TRBJ1-4; D gene ambiguous. The ends were cut back, 0 bases at V and 8 bases at J, with 13 bases in the middle. Looked up from germline, CDR1 is SNHLY and CDR2 is FYNNEI. The CDR3 sequence is 15 residues long. The CDR3, as DNA: TGTGCCAGCAGTGAAGCGCAACGGAGGCGGGAAAAACTGTTTTTT. It codes for CASSEAQRRREKLFF.

The rearrangement links TRBV11-2 to TRBJ2-6; 7 nucleotides align to TRBD1. The CDR3 sequence is 19 residues long. Trimming at V came to 3 bases and at J to 1 base, leaving 12 bases not matched to a gene. Germline-derived CDR1 and CDR2 are SGHAT and FQNNGV. The CDR3 nucleotides read TGTGCCAGCAGCTTCCCGACAGGGTCGGTTATATCTGGGGCCAACGTCCTGACTTTC. It specifies CASSFPTGSVISGANVLTF.